This T cell receptor beta chain was captured by sequencing in a study of blood T cell repertoires in COVID-19. Across the study: The samples span acute and convalescent COVID-19 from the United States, Italy and Spain. Sample material is recorded as cDNA or gDNA derived from T cells, B-cell-depleted T cells, or PBMCs.

CDR3 length: 16 amino acids. Trimming removed 6 bases from V and 0 bases from J; junction bases left unmatched: 8. Germline V gives CDR1 SGHVS, CDR2 FNYEAQ. Seattle enrolled patients during active infection and tracked them longitudinally. Original analysis: Estimation of nucleated cell counts relied on the amplification of reference gene primers. TCRdb keeps only in-frame clones here, not all; method: immunoSEQ multiplex PCR. V and J calls and clone size are as listed in that table; D and trimming were resolved from the DNA. The sample shows 250,000 to 350,000 clones, approximately 90% of them seen only once.

The chain recombines TRBV7-6 with TRBJ1-5; 7 bases are shared with TRBD1. Sequencing was done on a sample of peripheral blood. The clonotype comes from a woman aged 50 to 60 with COVID-19, enrolled during active disease. As DNA, the CDR3 is TGTGCCAGCAGTTCGGGACAGCCGTATAGCAATCAGCCCCAGCATTTT. This translates into CASSSGQPYSNQPQHF.